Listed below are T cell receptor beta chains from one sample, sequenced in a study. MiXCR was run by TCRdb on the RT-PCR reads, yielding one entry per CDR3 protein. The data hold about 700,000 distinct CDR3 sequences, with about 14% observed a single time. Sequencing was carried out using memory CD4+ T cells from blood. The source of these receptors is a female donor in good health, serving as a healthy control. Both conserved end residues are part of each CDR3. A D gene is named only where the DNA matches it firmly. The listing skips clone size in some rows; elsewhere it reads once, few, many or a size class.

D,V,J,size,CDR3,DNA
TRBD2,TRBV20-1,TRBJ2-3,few,CSAGTSGGYSTDTQYF,TGCAGTGCTGGGACTAGCGGGGGGTATAGCACAGATACGCAGTATTTT
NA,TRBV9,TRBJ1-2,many,CASSVDGRWEGIYGYTF,TGTGCCAGCAGCGTAGATGGGCGATGGGAGGGTATCTATGGCTACACCTTC
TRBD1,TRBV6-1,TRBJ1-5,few,CASMSSPGQERTSGQPQHF,TGTGCCAGCATGAGCTCGCCTGGACAGGAACGGACCTCCGGGCAGCCCCAGCATTTT
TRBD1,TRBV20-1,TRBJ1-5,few,CSATGTGNINNQPQHF,TGCAGTGCTACCGGGACAGGGAATATAAACAATCAGCCCCAGCATTTT
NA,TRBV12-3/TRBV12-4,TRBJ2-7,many,CASSPQGGSSYEQYF,TGTGCCAGCAGTCCACAGGGTGGTAGCTCCTACGAGCAGTACTTC
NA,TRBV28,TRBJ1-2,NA,CASSRGRFYGYTF,TGTGCCAGCAGTCGAGGACGGTTCTATGGCTACACCTTC
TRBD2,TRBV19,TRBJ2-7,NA,CASSIVSSGTYEQYF,TGTGCCAGTAGTATTGTGTCTAGCGGAACCTACGAGCAGTACTTC
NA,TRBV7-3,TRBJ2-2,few,CASSRQGQLFF,TGTGCCAGCAGCCGCCAGGGGCAGCTGTTTTTT
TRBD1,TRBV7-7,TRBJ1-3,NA,CASSSGQGLGSGNTIYF,TGTGCCAGCAGCTCGGGACAGGGATTGGGCTCTGGAAACACCATATATTTT
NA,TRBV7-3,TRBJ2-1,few,CASSLNALYNEQFF,TGTGCCAGCAGCTTAAATGCCCTTTACAATGAGCAGTTCTTC
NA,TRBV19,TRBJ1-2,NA,CASSESYGYTF,TGTGCCAGTAGTGAAAGCTATGGCTACACCTTC
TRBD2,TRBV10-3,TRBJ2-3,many,CAISEGVAGGSTDTQYF,TGTGCCATCAGTGAGGGGGTAGCGGGAGGATCGACAGATACGCAGTATTTT
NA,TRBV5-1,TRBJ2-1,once,CSSSLFVGQRQQFF,TGCTCCAGCAGCTTGTTCGTAGGCCAAAGACAGCAGTTCTTC
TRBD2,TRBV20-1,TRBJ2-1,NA,CSAGLAGGPYNEQFF,TGCAGTGCCGGACTAGCGGGAGGGCCCTACAATGAGCAGTTCTTC
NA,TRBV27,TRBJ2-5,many,CASSLWQSETQYF,TGTGCCAGCAGTTTATGGCAGTCTGAGACCCAGTACTTC
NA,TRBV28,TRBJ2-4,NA,CASSFQAGYIQYF,TGTGCCAGCAGTTTTCAGGCCGGATACATTCAGTACTTC
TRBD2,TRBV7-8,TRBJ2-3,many,CASSWGRQRERADTQYF,TGTGCCAGCAGCTGGGGTAGGCAGCGGGAGCGGGCAGATACGCAGTATTTT
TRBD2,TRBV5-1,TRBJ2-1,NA,CASSLSWEGNEQFF,TGCGCCAGCAGCTTGTCTTGGGAGGGCAATGAGCAGTTCTTC
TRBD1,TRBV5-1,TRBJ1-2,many,CASRKDRVYGYTF,TGCGCCAGCAGAAAGGACAGGGTCTATGGCTACACCTTC
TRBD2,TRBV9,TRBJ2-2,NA,CASSVGASGTGELFF,TGTGCCAGCAGCGTAGGGGCTAGCGGCACCGGGGAGCTGTTTTTT
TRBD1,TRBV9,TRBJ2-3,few,CASSAIDRGQDTQYF,TGTGCCAGCAGCGCTATAGACAGGGGGCAAGATACGCAGTATTTT